By sample fraction, the clone carrying this TCR beta chain is medium-sized (0.01 to 0.1%). This sample is drawn from a study of blood T cell repertoires in COVID-19. Original methodology: It was from reference gene primer amplification that nucleated cell counts were estimated. Generated by immunoSEQ multiplex PCR, the TCRdb table keeps only in-frame clones and is missing some. D and trimming come from the DNA, and the V and J calls and clone size come from that table. The table lists some 140,000 clones, roughly 84% of them singletons. The CDR3 contains 16 residues. Trimming removed 4 bases from V and 5 bases from J; junction bases left unmatched: 7. The germline CDR1 and CDR2 sequences are LGHNA and YNFKEQ.

The rearrangement joins TRBV4-2 to TRBJ2-3; 12 nucleotides line up with TRBD2. What was sequenced was peripheral blood. This sequence was found in a man aged 55 to 70 with acute or convalescent COVID-19. The CDR3 is CASSRRLAGEVDTQYF. The CDR3, as DNA: TGTGCCAGCAGCCGTCGACTAGCGGGAGAAGTAGATACGCAGTATTTT.